Below are 10 T cell receptor beta chains sequenced from a single sample in a study of early T cells in non-severe SARS-CoV-2 infection. MiXCR, applied by TCRdb to the 5' RACE reads, yields one record per CDR3 protein. Here the sample spans 43,000 or so distinct CDR3 sequences, under 4.5% being singletons. Material for sequencing was whole blood. The receptors shown here come from an adult who was a healthcare worker with PCR-confirmed SARS-CoV-2 infection or an uninfected control (not recorded which).

This sequence joins TRBV10-3 and TRBJ1-1; 11 nucleotides agree with TRBD1. Germline CDR1 is ENHRY and CDR2 is SYGVKD. V trimming: 6 bases; J trimming: 3 bases; junction bases outside the gene matches: 3. This CDR3 is built from 14 residues. CDR3 sequence reads: CAISPGQGDTEAFF. In DNA, the CDR3 is TGTGCCATCAGCCCGGGACAGGGGGACACTGAAGCTTTCTTT.

This clonotype was detected many times. The chain has TRBV13 and TRBJ1-1; D gene ambiguous. The CDR3 sequence is 13 residues long. Germline CDR1 reads PRHDT; CDR2 reads FYEKMQ (reference sequence). Between the trimmed V and J ends, which lost 1 base and 5 bases, there was a span of 8 bases. CDR3: CASSLVARTEAFF. The CDR3, as DNA: TGTGCCAGCAGCTTAGTGGCGAGGACTGAAGCTTTCTTT.

In its sample, this clonotype was seen a few times. The chain couples TRBV10-2 to TRBJ2-6; 12 nucleotides line up with TRBD1. CDR1 and CDR2 from the germline V gene are WSHSY and SAAADI. Germline trimming cut 5 bases from V and 4 bases from J; bases unmatched to any gene: 3. This CDR3 comprises 16 residues. Here the CDR3 DNA reads TGCGCCAGCAGTCCGGGACAGGGGGCCGGGGCCAACGTCCTGACTTTC. Translation: CASSPGQGAGANVLTF.

This clonotype has ten or more counts. CDR3 loop: CASSLRTGNEQYF. CDR3 in DNA: TGTGCCAGCAGCTTAAGGACAGGGAACGAGCAGTACTTC. The chain combines TRBV7-6 with TRBJ2-7; the match to TRBD1 covers 8 bases. Germline assignment: CDR1 SGHVS and CDR2 FNYEAQ. This CDR3 has 13 residues. V lost 2 bases, J lost 5 bases, and 2 bases stayed unmatched.

In its sample, this clonotype was seen many times. The V gene is TRBV10-1, the J gene TRBJ2-3; no definite D call. V was trimmed by 0 bases and J by 2 bases, leaving 9 bases between them. CDR1 is WNHNN, CDR2 SYGVQD, per germline (reference sequence). This CDR3 has 15 residues. The CDR3 DNA reads TGCGCCAGCAGTGAGTCTCGGGCGGACACAGATACGCAGTATTTT. Protein product: CASSESRADTDTQYF.

This clonotype was observed many times. The chain carries TRBV5-6 and TRBJ2-3; D remains unclear. Trimming left V 1 base short and J 0 bases short, with 6 bases between. Germline V lookup: CDR1 SGHDT, CDR2 YYEEEE. The length of the CDR3 is 14 residues. In DNA, the CDR3 is TGTGCCAGCAGCTTGACCGCCAGCACAGATACGCAGTATTTT. Encoded protein: CASSLTASTDTQYF.

The sample holds many counts of this clonotype. CDR3 loop: CSVEDGLHNEQFF. The CDR3 bases are TGCAGCGTTGAAGACGGACTGCACAATGAGCAGTTCTTC. The V gene is TRBV29-1, the J gene TRBJ2-1; weak D call: TRBD2 (5 bases). Germline lookup yields CDR1 SQVTM and CDR2 ANQGSEA. This CDR3 has 13 amino acids. Trimming pared 0 bases from V and 5 bases from J, leaving 8 bases between.

The DNA of the CDR3 is TGTGCCAGCAGTCGGATGCGGGGGATGCTCGGAAACACCATATATTTT. Its translation is CASSRMRGMLGNTIYF. The chain is built from TRBV5-5 and TRBJ1-3; weak D call: TRBD1 (5 bases). Germline-derived CDR1 and CDR2 are SGHKS and YYEKEE (reference sequence). V lost 5 bases and J lost 4, with 19 bases in between. The CDR3 extends over 16 amino acids.

This clonotype was seen at least ten times. The gene calls are TRBV5-1 and TRBJ2-7; 7 bases are a match to TRBD1. Germline V gene sequence: CDR1 SGHRS, CDR2 YFSETQ. Unmatched junction bases numbered 4, after V lost 0 bases and J lost 1 base. The CDR3 runs to 15 residues. CDR3 sequence reads: CASSLGGQASYEQYF. The CDR3 DNA reads TGCGCCAGCAGCTTGGGAGGACAGGCGTCCTACGAGCAGTACTTC.

This clonotype has more than one count but fewer than ten. The chain joins TRBV21-1 to TRBJ2-2; TRBD1 is the table's D call and was not checked against the DNA. TRBV21-1 is an annotated pseudogene. The CDR3 is 14 residues long. The CDR3 loop reads CASSKQGRTGELFF. The CDR3 bases are TGTGCCAGCAGCAAACAGGGGAGAACCGGGGAGCTGTTTTTT.